This TCR beta chain was recovered during a study of blood T cell repertoires in COVID-19 (TCRdb year 2020). For the study in its entirety: The collaborator samples originated in the United States, Italy and Spain and spanned the acute and convalescent phases of COVID-19. The prospective study material was composed of cDNA or gDNA derived from T cells, B-cell-depleted T cells, or PBMCs. Subjects who had been exposed to COVID-19, were actively infected with it, or had recovered from it provided the deeply sampled blood TCRbeta repertoires that made up the dataset. A freely available public database, intended as a resource for researchers studying the immune response to SARS-CoV-2, is where the repertoires were released. Samples were obtained from the ongoing ImmuneRACE study (first 160 participants) and from 950 to 1,500 subjects provided by 6 global collaborators. The sample metadata nearly always contained a de-identified subject ID, COVID-19 status, age in years and sex. Where HLA class I and class II types were available, the types were taken from metadata supplied by the sample provider, not from assay-based typing. Broad study findings and their caveats: The quantity of clinical and demographic metadata differed by source and by participant and was supplied without curation.

The V end loses 3 bases and the J end loses 7 bases, and a stretch of 15 bases separates them. Taken from cysteine to phenylalanine, the CDR3 has 14 residues. The CDR3 DNA has 42 bases and is translated from base 1. The germline V gene (reference sequence) provides CDR1 LNHDA and CDR2 SQIVND. Concerning this clone itself: The antigen it recognizes is unknown. Nothing much larger sits one base from this clone, and base qualities are not available.

Whole blood was collected in K2EDTA tubes by collaborating institutions according to the institutions' own protocols. For TCRbeta analysis, collaborators shipped samples in one of three forms: frozen whole blood, isolated PBMCs, or DNA extracted from either of those sample types. The immunoSEQ Assay, a bias-controlled multiplex PCR, was used to amplify TCRbeta CDR3 regions from genomic DNA. The paper's data handling went like this. Nucleated cell counts per sample were estimated from amplification of reference gene primers within the assay. Sequence reads were collapsed and filtered to measure the absolute abundance of every unique TCRbeta CDR3 rearrangement. For each sample, productive Simpson clonality was calculated as the square root of Simpson's diversity index over productive rearrangements. TCRdb stores this immuneACCESS table with in-frame sequences only. Part of the clones is absent; in the studies checked, under half of the shortfall reflects unresolved V genes, and no reason is known for the rest. The D gene and trimming were derived from the DNA, and the V and J assignments and clone size from that table. The sample table lists some 97,000 clones, around nine tenths of them with a count of one. Over 4.5% of the sample is held by the ten biggest clonotypes.

The material sequenced was peripheral blood. The receptor comes from a man between 50 and 59 years old with acute or convalescent COVID-19. Rearrangement joined TRBV19 to TRBJ1-2; possibly the D gene is TRBD1, per 5 matching bases. The bases read TGTGCCAGTAGTATTTCTCCAGGGCCGCTTGGCTACACCTTC. The translation is CASSISPGPLGYTF.